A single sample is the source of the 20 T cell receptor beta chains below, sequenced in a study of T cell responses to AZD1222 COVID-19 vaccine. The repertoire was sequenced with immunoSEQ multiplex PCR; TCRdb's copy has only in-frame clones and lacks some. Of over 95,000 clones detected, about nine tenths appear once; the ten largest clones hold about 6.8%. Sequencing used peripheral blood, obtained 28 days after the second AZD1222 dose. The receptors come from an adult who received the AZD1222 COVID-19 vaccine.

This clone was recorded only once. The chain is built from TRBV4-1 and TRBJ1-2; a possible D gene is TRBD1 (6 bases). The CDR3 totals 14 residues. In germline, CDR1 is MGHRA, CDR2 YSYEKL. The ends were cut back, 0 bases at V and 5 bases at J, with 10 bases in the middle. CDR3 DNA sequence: TGCGCCAGCAGCCAAGATGGACAGCTTTATGGCTACACCTTC. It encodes CASSQDGQLYGYTF.

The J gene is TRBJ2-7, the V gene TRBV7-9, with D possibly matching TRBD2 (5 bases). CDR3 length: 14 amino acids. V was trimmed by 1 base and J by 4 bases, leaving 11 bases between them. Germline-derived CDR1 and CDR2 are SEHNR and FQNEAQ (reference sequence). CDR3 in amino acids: CASSLGIGNYEQYF. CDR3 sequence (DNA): TGTGCCAGCAGCTTAGGAATCGGGAATTACGAGCAGTACTTC.

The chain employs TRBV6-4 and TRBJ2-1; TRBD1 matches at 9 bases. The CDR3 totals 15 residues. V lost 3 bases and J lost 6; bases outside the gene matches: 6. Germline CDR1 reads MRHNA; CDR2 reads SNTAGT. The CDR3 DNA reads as TGTGCCAGCAGTGAAACCGGGACAGGGAGCAATGAGCAGTTCTTC. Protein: CASSETGTGSNEQFF.

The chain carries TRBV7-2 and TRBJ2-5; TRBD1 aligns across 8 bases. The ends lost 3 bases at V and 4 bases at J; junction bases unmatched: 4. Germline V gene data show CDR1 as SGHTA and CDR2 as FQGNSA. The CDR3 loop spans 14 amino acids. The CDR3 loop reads CASSFGTGGETQYF. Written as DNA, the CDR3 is TGTGCCAGCAGCTTCGGGACAGGCGGAGAGACCCAGTACTTC.

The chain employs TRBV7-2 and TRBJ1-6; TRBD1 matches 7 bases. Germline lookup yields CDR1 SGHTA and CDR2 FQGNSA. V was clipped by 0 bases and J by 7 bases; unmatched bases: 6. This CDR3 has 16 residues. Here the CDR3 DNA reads TGTGCCAGCAGCTTAGCGGCGACAGGGCACAATTCACCCCTCCACTTT. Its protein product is CASSLAATGHNSPLHF.

CDR3 region: CASSDDRIGDIQYF. CDR3 bases: TGTGCCAGCAGCGACGACAGGATCGGGGACATTCAGTACTTC. The chain carries TRBV9 and TRBJ2-4, with D possibly being TRBD1 (6 bases). The germline V and J ends were trimmed by 3 bases and 8 bases, with 15 bases remaining between them. Germline assignment: CDR1 SGDLS and CDR2 YYNGEE. This CDR3 region has 14 residues.

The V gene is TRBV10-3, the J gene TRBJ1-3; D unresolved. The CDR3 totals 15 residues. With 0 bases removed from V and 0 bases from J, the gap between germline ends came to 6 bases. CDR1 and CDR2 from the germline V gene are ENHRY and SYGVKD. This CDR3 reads CAISESRSSGNTIYF. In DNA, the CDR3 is TGTGCCATCAGTGAGTCTCGGAGCTCTGGAAACACCATATATTTT.

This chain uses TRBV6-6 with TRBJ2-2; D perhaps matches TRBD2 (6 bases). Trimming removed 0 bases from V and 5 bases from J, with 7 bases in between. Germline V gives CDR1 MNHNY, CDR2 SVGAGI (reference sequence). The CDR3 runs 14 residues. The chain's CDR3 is CASSYSGGTGELFF. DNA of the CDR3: TGTGCCAGCAGTTACTCGGGGGGTACCGGGGAGCTGTTTTTT.

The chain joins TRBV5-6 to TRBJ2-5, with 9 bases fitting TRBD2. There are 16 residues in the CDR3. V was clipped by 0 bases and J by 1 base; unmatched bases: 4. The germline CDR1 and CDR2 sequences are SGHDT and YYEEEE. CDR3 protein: CASSLVAGEPQETQYF. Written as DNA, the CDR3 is TGTGCCAGCAGCTTGGTAGCGGGGGAGCCCCAAGAGACCCAGTACTTC.

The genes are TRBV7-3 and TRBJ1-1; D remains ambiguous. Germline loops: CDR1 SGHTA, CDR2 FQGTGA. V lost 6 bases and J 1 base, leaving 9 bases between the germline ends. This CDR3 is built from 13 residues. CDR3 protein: CASSVGQNTEAFF. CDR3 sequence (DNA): TGTGCCAGCAGTGTAGGTCAGAACACTGAAGCTTTCTTT.

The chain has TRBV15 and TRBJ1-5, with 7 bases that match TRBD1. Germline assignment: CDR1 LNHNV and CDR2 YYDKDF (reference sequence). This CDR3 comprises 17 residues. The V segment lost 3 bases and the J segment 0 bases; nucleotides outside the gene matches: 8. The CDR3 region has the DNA TGTGCCACCAGCAGTTGGGACAGCTCGTATAGCAATCAGCCCCAGCATTTT. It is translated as CATSSWDSSYSNQPQHF.

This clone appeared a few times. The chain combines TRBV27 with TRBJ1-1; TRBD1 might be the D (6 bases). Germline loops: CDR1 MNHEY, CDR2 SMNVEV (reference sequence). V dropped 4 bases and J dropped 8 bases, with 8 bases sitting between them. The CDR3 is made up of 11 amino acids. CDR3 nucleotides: TGTGCCAGCAGTTCAGGGGCCGAAGCTTTCTTT. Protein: CASSSGAEAFF.

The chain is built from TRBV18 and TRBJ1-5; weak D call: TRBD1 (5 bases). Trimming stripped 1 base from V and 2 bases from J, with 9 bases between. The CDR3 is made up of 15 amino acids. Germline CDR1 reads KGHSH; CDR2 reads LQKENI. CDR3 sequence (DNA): TGTGCCAGCTCACCACAGGGGCAGGGCAATCAGCCCCAGCATTTT. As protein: CASSPQGQGNQPQHF.

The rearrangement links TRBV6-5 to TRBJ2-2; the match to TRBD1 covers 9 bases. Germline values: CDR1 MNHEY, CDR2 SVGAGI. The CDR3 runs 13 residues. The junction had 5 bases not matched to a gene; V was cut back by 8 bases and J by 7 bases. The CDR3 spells CASRGQGIGELFF. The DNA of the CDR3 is TGTGCCAGCCGAGGACAGGGGATCGGGGAGCTGTTTTTT.

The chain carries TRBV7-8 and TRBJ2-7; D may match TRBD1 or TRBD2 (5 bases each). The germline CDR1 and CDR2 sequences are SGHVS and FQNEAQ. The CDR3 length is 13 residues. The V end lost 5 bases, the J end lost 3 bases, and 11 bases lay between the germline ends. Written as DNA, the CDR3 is TGTGCCAGCAGCCGGGACCACCACTACGAGCAGTACTTC. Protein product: CASSRDHHYEQYF.

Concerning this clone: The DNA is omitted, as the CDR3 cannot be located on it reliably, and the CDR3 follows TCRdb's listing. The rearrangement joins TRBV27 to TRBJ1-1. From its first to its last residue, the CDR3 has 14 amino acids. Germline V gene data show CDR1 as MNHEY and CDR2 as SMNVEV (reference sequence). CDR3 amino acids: CASSYVGPNTEAFF.

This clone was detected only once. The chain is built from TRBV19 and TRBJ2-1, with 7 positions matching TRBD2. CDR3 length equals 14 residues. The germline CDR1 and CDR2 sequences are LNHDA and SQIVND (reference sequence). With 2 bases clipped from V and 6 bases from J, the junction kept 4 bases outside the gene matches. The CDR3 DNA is TGTGCCAGTAGTATACGGGGGGTTACCAATGAGCAGTTCTTC. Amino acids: CASSIRGVTNEQFF.

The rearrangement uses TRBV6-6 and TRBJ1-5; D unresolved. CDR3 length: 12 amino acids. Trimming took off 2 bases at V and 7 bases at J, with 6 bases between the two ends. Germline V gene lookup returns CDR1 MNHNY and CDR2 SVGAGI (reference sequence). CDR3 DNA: TGTGCCAGCAGTTACGAGGGCCAGCCCCAGCATTTT. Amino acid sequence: CASSYEGQPQHF.

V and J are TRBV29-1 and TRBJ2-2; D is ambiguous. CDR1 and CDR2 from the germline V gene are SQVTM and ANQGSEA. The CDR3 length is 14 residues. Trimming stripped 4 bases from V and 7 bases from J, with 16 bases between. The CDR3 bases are TGCAGCGTTGGGAGTTCATATAATAACGGGGAGCTGTTTTTT. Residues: CSVGSSYNNGELFF.

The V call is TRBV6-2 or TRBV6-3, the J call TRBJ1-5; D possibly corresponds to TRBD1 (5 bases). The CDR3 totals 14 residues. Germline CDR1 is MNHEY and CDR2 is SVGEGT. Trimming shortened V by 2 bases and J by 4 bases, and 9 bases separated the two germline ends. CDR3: CASSYRGRNQPQHF. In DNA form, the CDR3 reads TGTGCCAGCAGTTACAGGGGCAGGAATCAGCCCCAGCATTTT.